This TCR beta chain was captured by sequencing in a study of blood T cell repertoires in COVID-19. Repertoires were generated with immunoSEQ multiplex PCR, while TCRdb's copy carries only in-frame clones and drops some. The repertoire includes tens of thousands of clones, approximately 81% of them detected once, and approximately 11% sits in the top ten. Looked up from germline, CDR1 is SGHNT and CDR2 is YYREEE (reference sequence). The CDR3 totals 15 residues. Trimming stripped 0 bases from V and 0 bases from J, with 7 bases between. The origin of this receptor is a man in his 60s with COVID-19, enrolled during active disease. The chain has TRBV5-4 and TRBJ1-3; D is unresolved. Specimen: peripheral blood. The CDR3 nucleotides read TGTGCCAGCAGCTTGGGCTCGAGCTCTGGAAACACCATATATTTT. Encoded protein: CASSLGSSSGNTIYF.